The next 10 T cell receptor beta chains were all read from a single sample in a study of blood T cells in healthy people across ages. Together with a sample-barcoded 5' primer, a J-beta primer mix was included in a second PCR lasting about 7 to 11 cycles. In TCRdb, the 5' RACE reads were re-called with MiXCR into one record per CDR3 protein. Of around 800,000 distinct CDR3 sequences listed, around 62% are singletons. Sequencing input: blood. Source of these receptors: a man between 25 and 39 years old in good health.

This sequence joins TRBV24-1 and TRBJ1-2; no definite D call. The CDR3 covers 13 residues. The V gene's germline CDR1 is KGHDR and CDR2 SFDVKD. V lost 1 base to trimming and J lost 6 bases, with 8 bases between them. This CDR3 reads CATSDFRNDGYTF. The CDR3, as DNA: TGTGCCACCAGTGATTTCCGGAACGATGGCTACACCTTC.

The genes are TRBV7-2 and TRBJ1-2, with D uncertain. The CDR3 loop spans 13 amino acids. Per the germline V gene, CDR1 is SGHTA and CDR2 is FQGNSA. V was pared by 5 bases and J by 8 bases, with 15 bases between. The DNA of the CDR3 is TGTGCCAGCAGCGGGAGTGGGCGTACGGGCTACACCTTC. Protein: CASSGSGRTGYTF.

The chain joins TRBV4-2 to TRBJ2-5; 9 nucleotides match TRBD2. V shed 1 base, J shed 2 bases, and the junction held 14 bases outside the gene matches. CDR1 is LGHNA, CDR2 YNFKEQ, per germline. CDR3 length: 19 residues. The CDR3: CASSQVIAGAMGSQETQYF. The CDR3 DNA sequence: TGTGCCAGCAGCCAAGTAATAGCGGGGGCAATGGGCTCTCAAGAGACCCAGTACTTC.

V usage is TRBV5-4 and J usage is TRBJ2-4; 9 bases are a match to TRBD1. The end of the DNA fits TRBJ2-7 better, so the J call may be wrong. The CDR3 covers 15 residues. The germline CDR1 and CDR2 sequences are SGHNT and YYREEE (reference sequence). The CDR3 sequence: CASSPDRGEVYEQYF. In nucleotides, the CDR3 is TGTGCCAGCAGCCCGGACAGGGGAGAGGTGTACGAGCAGTACTTC.

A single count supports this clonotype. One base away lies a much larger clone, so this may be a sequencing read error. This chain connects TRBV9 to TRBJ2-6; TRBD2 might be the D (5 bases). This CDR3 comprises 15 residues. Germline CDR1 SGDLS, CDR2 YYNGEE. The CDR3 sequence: CANSVGSSGANVLTF. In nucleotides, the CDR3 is TGTGCCAACAGCGTGGGGAGCTCTGGGGCCAACGTCCTGACTTTC.

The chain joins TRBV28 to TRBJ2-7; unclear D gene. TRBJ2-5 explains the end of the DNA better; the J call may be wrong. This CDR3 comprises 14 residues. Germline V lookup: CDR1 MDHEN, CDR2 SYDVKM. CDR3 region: CASSLFVGEETQYF. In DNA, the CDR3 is TGTGCCAGCAGTTTATTCGTAGGAGAAGAGACCCAGTACTTC.

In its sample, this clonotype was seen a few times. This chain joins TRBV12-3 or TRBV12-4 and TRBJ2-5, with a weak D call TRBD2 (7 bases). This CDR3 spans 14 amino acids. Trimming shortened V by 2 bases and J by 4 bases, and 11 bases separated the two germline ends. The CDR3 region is CASSLRGGRETQYF. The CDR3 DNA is TGTGCCAGCAGTTTAAGGGGGGGTCGAGAGACCCAGTACTTC.

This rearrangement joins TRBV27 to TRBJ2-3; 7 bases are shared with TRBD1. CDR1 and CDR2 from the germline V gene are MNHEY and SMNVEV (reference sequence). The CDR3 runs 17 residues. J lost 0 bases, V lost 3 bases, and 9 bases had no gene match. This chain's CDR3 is CASSFQGTASSTDTQYF. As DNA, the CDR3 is TGTGCCAGCAGTTTCCAAGGGACAGCTAGTAGCACAGATACGCAGTATTTT.

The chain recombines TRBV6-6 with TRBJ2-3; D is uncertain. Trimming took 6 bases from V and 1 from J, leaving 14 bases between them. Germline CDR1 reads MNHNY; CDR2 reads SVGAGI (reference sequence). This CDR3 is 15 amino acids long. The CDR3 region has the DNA TGTGCCAGCAGCCCCTCCGCGATGCGCACAGATACGCAGTATTTT. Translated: CASSPSAMRTDTQYF.

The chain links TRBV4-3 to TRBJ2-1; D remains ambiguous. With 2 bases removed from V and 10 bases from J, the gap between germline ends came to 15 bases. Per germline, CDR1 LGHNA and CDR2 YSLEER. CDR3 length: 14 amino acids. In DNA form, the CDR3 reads TGCGCCAGCAGCCAAAGCCGAAGCTCCTACGAGCAGTTCTTC. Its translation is CASSQSRSSYEQFF.